What follows are 4 T cell receptor beta chains derived from one specimen sequenced in a study of T cell responses to AZD1222 COVID-19 vaccine. Sequenced by immunoSEQ multiplex PCR; TCRdb stores in-frame clones only, minus some. The repertoire holds some 120,000 clones, with 80% to 90% as singletons. Sequenced here: peripheral blood, sampled 28 days after the second AZD1222 dose. These receptor sequences come from an adult who received the AZD1222 COVID-19 vaccine.

The chain couples TRBV5-1 to TRBJ1-1; D uncertain. The CDR3 has 15 amino acids. Germline V gene data show CDR1 as SGHRS and CDR2 as YFSETQ. Trimming left V 0 bases short and J 4 bases short, with 13 bases between. Here the CDR3 DNA reads TGCGCCAGCAGCTTGGAGGAGTTGGTTAGCACTGAAGCTTTCTTT. This sequence encodes CASSLEELVSTEAFF.

This rearrangement joins TRBV28 to TRBJ1-5; no clear D gene. The germline V gene has CDR1 MDHEN and CDR2 SYDVKM. The V end lost 4 bases, the J end lost 10 bases, and 26 bases lay between the germline ends. CDR3 length: 17 residues. The CDR3 sequence: CASSSRIGSLGLKPQHF. The DNA for the CDR3 is TGTGCCAGCAGTTCCCGAATCGGCAGCCTTGGGTTGAAACCCCAGCATTTT.

The CDR3 region has the DNA TGTGCCAGCAGCCGCGACAGGTTTGATTCACCCCTCCACTTT. It specifies CASSRDRFDSPLHF. The chain recombines TRBV7-9 with TRBJ1-6; D is perhaps TRBD1 (6 bases). Trimming removed 5 bases from V and 8 bases from J, with 13 bases in between. The V gene's germline CDR1 is SEHNR and CDR2 FQNEAQ (reference sequence). This CDR3 has 14 amino acids. Combining the CDR3 with reference TRBV7-9 and TRBJ1-6 gives the whole variable domain DTGVSQNPRHKITKRGQNVTFRCDPISEHNRLYWYRQTLGQGPEFLTYFQNEAQLEKSRLLSDRFSAERPKGSFSTLEIQRTEQGDSAMYLCASSRDRFDSPLHFGNGTRLTVT.

This clone was seen a handful of times. The chain carries TRBV2 and TRBJ2-6; D tentatively fits TRBD1 or TRBD2 (5 bases each). CDR1 and CDR2 from the germline V gene are SNHLY and FYNNEI. This CDR3 has 17 amino acids. Trimming took 9 bases from V and 0 from J, leaving 18 bases between them. The CDR3 sequence is CARTRDGPFSGANVLTF. The CDR3 DNA follows: TGTGCCAGAACCCGGGACGGCCCATTCTCTGGGGCCAACGTCCTGACTTTC.